The 24 T cell receptor beta chains presented below share a single source sample, sequenced in a study of cytomegalovirus exposure and HLA in healthy donors. Sequenced by immunoSEQ multiplex PCR; TCRdb stores in-frame clones only, minus some. The sample records 43,000 or so clones, approximately 90% being singletons. Sequenced material: PBMCs. These receptor sequences come from a man aged 18-30 years in good health and CMV-seronegative.

The CDR3 bases are TGTGCCAGTAGTATTTGGACAACCAAGAACACTGAAGCTTTCTTT. Its protein product is CASSIWTTKNTEAFF. The J gene is TRBJ1-1, the V gene TRBV19; D is possibly TRBD1 (5 bases). The V end was cut by 3 bases, the J end by 1 base, with 12 bases between. Per germline, CDR1 LNHDA and CDR2 SQIVND (reference sequence). There are 15 residues in the CDR3.

This chain joins TRBV4-2 and TRBJ1-4; 7 bases are a match to TRBD1. Germline V gene sequence: CDR1 LGHNA, CDR2 YNFKEQ. The CDR3 has 16 amino acids. Trimming took 2 bases from V and 1 from J; bases not matched to a gene: 4. DNA of the CDR3: TGTGCCAGCAGCCAACGTCCAGGGGGAACTAATGAAAAACTGTTTTTT. This codes for CASSQRPGGTNEKLFF.

A few counts support this clone. The chain combines TRBV7-3 with TRBJ2-1, with 7 bases matching TRBD2. The V segment lost 5 bases and the J segment 5 bases; nucleotides outside the gene matches: 9. The CDR3 loop spans 15 amino acids. The germline V gene has CDR1 SGHTA and CDR2 FQGTGA. The chain's CDR3 is CASSRGPSGNNEQFF. In DNA, the CDR3 is TGTGCCAGCAGCCGCGGTCCTAGCGGCAACAATGAGCAGTTCTTC.

This chain links TRBV19 with TRBJ2-1; 11 nucleotides match TRBD2. The germline CDR1 and CDR2 sequences are LNHDA and SQIVND (reference sequence). The trim removed 3 bases at V and 1 base at J, leaving 5 bases unmatched. The CDR3 runs to 17 residues. CDR3 in DNA: TGTGCCAGTAGTATTTCACTAGCGGGAGTTTCCTACAATGAGCAGTTCTTC. This encodes CASSISLAGVSYNEQFF.

This clone has only a few counts. The chain couples TRBV19 to TRBJ1-1; 9 positions match TRBD1. Trimming removed 6 bases from V and 6 bases from J; junction bases left unmatched: 11. The CDR3 has 15 amino acids. Germline CDR1 and CDR2: LNHDA and SQIVND (reference sequence). The CDR3 is CASSGQGNKFAEAFF. As DNA, the CDR3 is TGTGCCAGTAGCGGACAGGGGAACAAGTTCGCTGAAGCTTTCTTT.

About this clone itself: At one end, the junction sequence differs from germline, possibly due to a read error. The V gene is TRBV7-9, the J gene TRBJ2-3; 11 bases fit TRBD2. The V gene's germline CDR1 is SEHNR and CDR2 FQNEAQ (reference sequence). This CDR3 has 15 amino acids. The CDR3 DNA is TGTGCCAGCAGCTTAACTAGCGGGAGCACCGATACGCAGTATTTT. It translates to CASSLTSGSTDTQYF.

The chain links TRBV6-6 to TRBJ2-3; 9 nucleotides line up with TRBD1. The ends lost 6 bases at V and 1 base at J; junction bases unmatched: 5. The CDR3 is 15 residues long. CDR1 is MNHNY, CDR2 SVGAGI, per germline (reference sequence). The chain's CDR3 is CASSSRDRGTDTQYF. The CDR3 DNA reads TGTGCCAGCAGCTCCCGGGACAGGGGCACAGATACGCAGTATTTT.

There are a few counts of this clone. The chain employs TRBV19 and TRBJ2-1, with D possibly matching TRBD2 (6 bases). The germline V gene encodes CDR1 LNHDA and CDR2 SQIVND (reference sequence). This CDR3 comprises 16 residues. Between the trimmed V and J ends, which lost 5 bases and 2 bases, there was a span of 16 bases. CDR3 sequence (DNA): TGTGCCAGTAGTCCTTTCTTGGCGGGGCCCTACAATGAGCAGTTCTTC. Its protein is CASSPFLAGPYNEQFF.

The rearrangement joins TRBV2 to TRBJ2-3; 8 bases agree with TRBD2. J was trimmed by 6 bases and V by 2 bases; bases with no gene match: 10. From germline, CDR1 is SNHLY and CDR2 FYNNEI. This CDR3 contains 16 residues. DNA of the CDR3: TGTGCCAGCAGTGAAATTAGCGGGGAAGAGGGGGATACGCAGTATTTT. It codes for CASSEISGEEGDTQYF. Drawing the rest from reference TRBV2 and TRBJ2-3, the complete variable domain is EPEVTQTPSHQVTQMGQEVILRCVPISNHLYFYWYRQILGQKVEFLVSFYNNEISEKSEIFDDQFSVERPDGSNFTLKIRSTKLEDSAMYFCASSEISGEEGDTQYFGPGTRLTVL.

The J gene is TRBJ2-3, the V gene TRBV19; D might be TRBD1 (6 bases). V lost 1 base and J 3 bases, leaving 14 bases between the germline ends. The CDR3 extends over 16 amino acids. Germline V lookup: CDR1 LNHDA, CDR2 SQIVND (reference sequence). For the CDR3, the DNA is TGTGCCAGTAGTATAGTTTTACAGGGTGGAACAGATACGCAGTATTTT. Its protein is CASSIVLQGGTDTQYF.

This chain links TRBV2 with TRBJ2-7; 11 nucleotides line up with TRBD1. The CDR3 sequence is 13 residues long. Germline V gene lookup returns CDR1 SNHLY and CDR2 FYNNEI. The junction had 3 bases not matched to a gene; V was cut back by 8 bases and J by 3 bases. Here the CDR3 reads CASGGTGGYEQYF. The CDR3 DNA follows: TGTGCCAGCGGCGGGACAGGGGGCTACGAGCAGTACTTC.

The chain carries TRBV18 and TRBJ1-1; D unresolved. This CDR3 is built from 16 residues. The germline V gene has CDR1 KGHSH and CDR2 LQKENI. V was shortened by 2 bases and J by 1 base, with 14 bases between the two germline ends. The CDR3, as DNA: TGTGCCAGCTCACCATTCGACCCGGCGGGGAACACTGAAGCTTTCTTT. Amino acid sequence: CASSPFDPAGNTEAFF.

This chain joins TRBV4-2 and TRBJ2-1, with TRBD2 identical over 9 bases. CDR3 length: 21 amino acids. Looked up from germline, CDR1 is LGHNA and CDR2 is YNFKEQ. V lost 4 bases and J lost 3; bases outside the gene matches: 22. Written as DNA, the CDR3 is TGTGCCAGCAGCCCACTAGACCCCGCGACTAGCGGAACCCCCATCTACAATGAGCAGTTCTTC. It specifies CASSPLDPATSGTPIYNEQFF.

The genes are TRBV4-2 and TRBJ1-5; possibly TRBD1 for D (6 bases). Trimming cost V 0 bases and J 13 bases, with 13 bases left between them. CDR3 length: 13 amino acids. Per germline, CDR1 LGHNA and CDR2 YNFKEQ. The CDR3 is CASSQEVGASQHF. The CDR3 DNA reads as TGTGCCAGCAGCCAAGAAGTGGGGGCATCTCAGCATTTT.

This clone has a single count. One junction end disagrees with the germline gene, perhaps due to a read error. The gene calls are TRBV6-6 and TRBJ1-5; 9 bases align to TRBD1. The CDR3 is made up of 16 amino acids. The germline CDR1 and CDR2 sequences are MNHNY and SVGAGI (reference sequence). The CDR3 reads CASSNSGQGSRQPQHF. In DNA, the CDR3 is TGTGCCAGCAGTAACTCGGGACAGGGATCGCGACAGCCCCAGCATTTT.

V usage is TRBV6-5 and J usage is TRBJ2-5; D gene ambiguous. The CDR3 is 14 residues long. Looked up from germline, CDR1 is MNHEY and CDR2 is SVGAGI. Trimming shortened V by 2 bases and J by 1 base, and 8 bases separated the two germline ends. The DNA of the CDR3 is TGTGCCAGCAGTTACGCGGCGGCCCAAGAGACCCAGTACTTC. Translation: CASSYAAAQETQYF.

This chain connects TRBV28 to TRBJ1-5, with 7 bases aligning to TRBD1. V gave up 5 bases and J gave up 4 bases; unmatched junction bases: 2. CDR3 length: 13 amino acids. From germline, CDR1 is MDHEN and CDR2 SYDVKM. The CDR3 sequence is CASSTGANQPQHF. The CDR3 nucleotides read TGTGCCAGCAGTACAGGGGCAAATCAGCCCCAGCATTTT.

Here the CDR3 DNA reads TGTGCCAGCAGGGCTTACAGGGGCGAGAACACTGAAGCTTTCTTT. Translated, it gives CASRAYRGENTEAFF. The chain uses TRBV6-1 and TRBJ1-1, with TRBD1 identical over 7 bases. The CDR3 is 15 amino acids. With V trimmed by 6 bases and J by 1 base, 8 bases remained unmatched. Germline-derived CDR1 and CDR2 are MNHNS and SASEGT.

The genes are TRBV27 and TRBJ2-7, with TRBD2 matching over 16 bases. The V gene end was trimmed by 0 bases and the J gene end by 0 bases; junction bases not matched to a gene: 5. The CDR3 runs to 19 residues. CDR1 and CDR2 from the germline V gene are MNHEY and SMNVEV (reference sequence). DNA of the CDR3: TGTGCCAGCAGTTTATCGAGGGGACTAGCGGGAGGGAACTCCTACGAGCAGTACTTC. Translated: CASSLSRGLAGGNSYEQYF.

This chain uses TRBV7-9 with TRBJ1-1; D not certain. This CDR3 contains 14 residues. Germline V CDR1 and CDR2: SEHNR, FQNEAQ (reference sequence). The V end lost 1 base, the J end lost 4 bases, and 10 bases lay between the germline ends. The CDR3 DNA follows: TGTGCCAGCAGCTTAGGCGGGTTAGGCACTGAAGCTTTCTTT. Translating it yields CASSLGGLGTEAFF.

This chain connects TRBV14 to TRBJ2-1, with D tentatively TRBD2 (5 bases). CDR3 length: 16 residues. V lost 0 bases, J lost 7 bases, and 16 bases lay in between. In germline, CDR1 is SGHDN, CDR2 FVKESK. CDR3 coding DNA: TGTGCCAGCAGCCAAGAACCCCTAGCTATTGGAAATGAGCAGTTCTTC. It yields the protein CASSQEPLAIGNEQFF.

The rearrangement uses TRBV10-3 and TRBJ1-2; no clear D. CDR1 is ENHRY and CDR2 is SYGVKD in the germline V gene. This CDR3 is 16 amino acids long. Trimming removed 3 bases from V and 0 bases from J, with 14 bases in between. DNA of the CDR3: TGTGCCATCAGTGACGCAGCCAGGATAGCTAACTATGGCTACACCTTC. This encodes CAISDAARIANYGYTF.

The chain links TRBV5-1 to TRBJ2-5, with 9 bases aligning to TRBD2. CDR1 SGHRS and CDR2 YFSETQ come from the germline V gene. The CDR3 runs to 16 residues. Germline trimming cut 0 bases from V and 3 bases from J; bases unmatched to any gene: 6. The CDR3 is CASSLGSASGEETQYF. CDR3 sequence (DNA): TGCGCCAGCAGCTTGGGATCTGCTAGCGGGGAAGAGACCCAGTACTTC.

This chain uses TRBV7-2 with TRBJ1-3; 8 bases fit TRBD1. Germline V gene sequence: CDR1 SGHTA, CDR2 FQGNSA. Unmatched junction bases numbered 10, after V lost 3 bases and J lost 0 bases. There are 18 residues in the CDR3. Here the CDR3 reads CASSFSGGDPSSGNTIYF. The DNA for the CDR3 is TGTGCCAGCAGCTTTTCAGGGGGCGACCCTAGCTCTGGAAACACCATATATTTT.